Only a few counts were recorded for the clone carrying this TCR beta chain. Produced via immunoSEQ multiplex PCR; TCRdb's table is partial and in-frame only. The sample has 95,000 to 120,000 clones, around 65% seen once. The sample comes from a study of shared clonotypes between healthy human individuals. Combining CD45RO+ cells with CCR7-negative CD45RA+ TemRA cells gave CD8 memory. Trimming cost V 0 bases and J 5 bases, with 9 bases left between them. CDR1 and CDR2 from the germline V gene are SGDLS and YYNGEE. This CDR3 spans 13 amino acids. This TCR derives from a woman aged 25-40 years in good health. The chain links TRBV9 to TRBJ2-7; D unresolved. Material for sequencing was memory CD8+ T cells sorted from blood. The subset: CD45RO+ cells pooled with CCR7-negative TemRA cells. This CDR3 is CASSVAWGNEQYF. DNA of the CDR3: TGTGCCAGCAGCGTAGCTTGGGGTAACGAGCAGTACTTC.